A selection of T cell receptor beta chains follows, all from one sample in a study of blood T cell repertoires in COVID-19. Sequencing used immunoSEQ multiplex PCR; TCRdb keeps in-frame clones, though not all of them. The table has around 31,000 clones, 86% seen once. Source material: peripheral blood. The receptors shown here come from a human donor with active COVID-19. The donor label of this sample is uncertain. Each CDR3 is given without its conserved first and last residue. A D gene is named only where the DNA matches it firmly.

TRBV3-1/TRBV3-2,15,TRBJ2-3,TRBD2,ASSQDKPSGFTDTQY
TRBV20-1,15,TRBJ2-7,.,SASPPWGNTGKDEQY
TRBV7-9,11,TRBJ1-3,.,ASSLRRGNTIY
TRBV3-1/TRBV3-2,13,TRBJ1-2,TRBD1,ASSQGQGARYGYT
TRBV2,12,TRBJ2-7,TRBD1,ASSGDRGGYEQY
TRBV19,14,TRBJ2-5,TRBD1,ASSTGQGVWQETQY
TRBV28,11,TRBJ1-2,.,ASSARVLGGYT
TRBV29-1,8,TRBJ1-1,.,SVTTGEAF
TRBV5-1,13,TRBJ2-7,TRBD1,ASSTGQGTNYEQY
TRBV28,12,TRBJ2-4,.,ASSPPQGANIQY
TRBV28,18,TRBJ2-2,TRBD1,ASNVRTRDRGRRWDGELF
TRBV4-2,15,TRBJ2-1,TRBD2,ASSHRGNSGRADEQF
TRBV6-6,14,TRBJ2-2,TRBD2,ASSYGLAGGTGELF
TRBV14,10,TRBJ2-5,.,ASSQDGETQY
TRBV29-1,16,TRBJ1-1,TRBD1,SVWGLGQGAIMNTEAF
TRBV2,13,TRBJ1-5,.,ASSPRWGGNQPQH
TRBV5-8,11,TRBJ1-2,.,ASSRSRTGLNT
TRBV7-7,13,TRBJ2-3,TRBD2,ASSPGLAGVDTQY
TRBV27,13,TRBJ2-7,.,ASSMPTGGAYEQY
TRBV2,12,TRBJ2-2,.,ASSDFEVTGELF
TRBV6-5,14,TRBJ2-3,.,ASSYGGRGRGDTQY
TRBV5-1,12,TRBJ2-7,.,ASSAGQYDYEQY